These 10 T cell receptor beta chains were sequenced from one sample in a study of T cells in Graves' hyperthyroidism and ophthalmopathy. TCR beta CDR3 regions were amplified from RNA transcripts. An initial round of RT-PCR targeting the TCR CDR3 relied on the HTBI primer set. TCRdb fed the multiplex PCR reads into MiXCR, producing one record per CDR3 protein. This table holds a few hundred thousand distinct CDR3 sequences, 15% to 18% found once. Material for sequencing was blood. These receptor sequences come from a woman between 18 and 30 years old with Graves' hyperthyroidism that later progressed to Graves' ophthalmopathy.

This clonotype was observed many times. The V gene is TRBV7-2, the J gene TRBJ2-5; 9 bases are shared with TRBD2. Germline V gene sequence: CDR1 SGHTA, CDR2 FQGNSA. This CDR3 is built from 15 residues. Trimming removed 6 bases from V and 5 bases from J; junction bases left unmatched: 10. CDR3 sequence: CASRLRREGRETQYF. The DNA for the CDR3 is TGTGCCAGCAGACTAAGGCGGGAGGGGAGGGAGACCCAGTACTTC.

J is TRBJ1-1 and V is TRBV29-1; TRBD1 might be the D (5 bases). CDR1 and CDR2 (germline): SQVTM, ANQGSEA. There are 16 residues in the CDR3. Trimming shortened V by 1 base and J by 1 base, and 16 bases separated the two germline ends. The chain's CDR3 is CSVEARTREGNTEAFF. CDR3 DNA sequence: TGCAGCGTTGAAGCCCGGACAAGGGAGGGGAACACTGAAGCTTTCTTT. Looking up the rest from reference TRBV29-1 and TRBJ1-1 gives the full variable domain: SAVISQKPSRDICQRGTSLTIQCQVDSQVTMMFWYRQQPGQSLTLIATANQGSEATYESGFVIDKFPISRPNLTFSTLTVSNMSPEDSSIYLCSVEARTREGNTEAFFGQGTRLTVV.

This clonotype turned up a few times. CDR3 DNA sequence: TGTGCCAGCAGCGTCGGGGTAGTCCATGAGCAGTTCTTC. Encoded protein: CASSVGVVHEQFF. The chain employs TRBV9 and TRBJ2-1, with a weak D call TRBD2 (5 bases). V lost 2 bases to trimming and J lost 8 bases, with 11 bases between them. The CDR3 spans 13 residues. From germline, CDR1 is SGDLS and CDR2 YYNGEE.

This clonotype was seen many times. V gene TRBV20-1 combines with J gene TRBJ1-6, with 7 bases matching TRBD1. The CDR3 extends over 15 amino acids. CDR1 is DFQATT, CDR2 SNEGSKA, per germline (reference sequence). The V segment lost 1 base and the J segment 9 bases; nucleotides outside the gene matches: 9. The CDR3 sequence: CSARGTGVIISPLHF. The CDR3 nucleotides are TGCAGTGCTAGAGGGACAGGAGTTATAATTTCACCCCTCCACTTT.

This sequence joins TRBV7-6 and TRBJ2-1; 8 nucleotides match TRBD2. The germline V gene has CDR1 SGHVS and CDR2 FNYEAQ. Trimming cost V 5 bases and J 4 bases; bases outside gene matches: 13. This CDR3 comprises 17 residues. CDR3 nucleotides: TGTGCCAGCAGCGCGCAACTAGCGGAGGCTAGGTACAATGAGCAGTTCTTC. Protein product: CASSAQLAEARYNEQFF.

The J gene is TRBJ2-1, the V gene TRBV5-4; 7 nucleotides agree with TRBD2. Trimming cost V 4 bases and J 4 bases; bases outside gene matches: 8. Germline CDR1 SGHNT, CDR2 YYREEE (reference sequence). The CDR3 is 15 amino acids. CDR3: CASSRNSGSYNEQFF. The DNA of the CDR3 is TGTGCCAGCAGCCGCAATAGCGGGTCTTACAATGAGCAGTTCTTC.

This clonotype was counted ten times or more. V gene TRBV29-1 combines with J gene TRBJ2-2; no definite D call. Germline CDR1 is SQVTM and CDR2 is ANQGSEA. V gave up 1 base and J gave up 6 bases, with 9 bases separating them. The CDR3 length is 13 residues. This CDR3 is CSVEGVPSGELFF. In DNA, the CDR3 is TGCAGCGTTGAAGGTGTTCCGTCCGGGGAGCTGTTTTTT.

This clonotype was picked up many times. J is TRBJ2-1 and V is TRBV20-1; 14 positions match TRBD2. This CDR3 spans 16 amino acids. CDR1 is DFQATT, CDR2 SNEGSKA, per germline (reference sequence). J was trimmed by 6 bases and V by 4 bases; bases with no gene match: 8. DNA for the CDR3: TGCAGTGCTAAGACTAGCGGGAGGGAGGGTATCAATGAGCAGTTCTTC. It specifies CSAKTSGREGINEQFF.

This clonotype occurred many times. The chain links TRBV28 to TRBJ2-7; 9 nucleotides match TRBD1. From germline, CDR1 is MDHEN and CDR2 SYDVKM. This CDR3 contains 14 residues. The ends lost 5 bases at V and 2 bases at J; junction bases unmatched: 4. The DNA of the CDR3 is TGTGCCAGCAGTCCGGGGACAGGGCCCTACGAGCAGTACTTC. This translates into CASSPGTGPYEQYF.

In this sample, this clonotype turned up many times. The chain recombines TRBV5-6 with TRBJ2-1, with 10 positions matching TRBD1. This CDR3 comprises 20 residues. Germline lookup yields CDR1 SGHDT and CDR2 YYEEEE. Losses at the gene ends were 2 bases for V and 8 bases for J; bases not matched to a gene: 22. The CDR3 nucleotides read TGTGCCAGCAGCTTTGCCATATGGGGGGATTCGGGACAGGGGATGCATGAGCAGTTCTTC. It is translated as CASSFAIWGDSGQGMHEQFF.